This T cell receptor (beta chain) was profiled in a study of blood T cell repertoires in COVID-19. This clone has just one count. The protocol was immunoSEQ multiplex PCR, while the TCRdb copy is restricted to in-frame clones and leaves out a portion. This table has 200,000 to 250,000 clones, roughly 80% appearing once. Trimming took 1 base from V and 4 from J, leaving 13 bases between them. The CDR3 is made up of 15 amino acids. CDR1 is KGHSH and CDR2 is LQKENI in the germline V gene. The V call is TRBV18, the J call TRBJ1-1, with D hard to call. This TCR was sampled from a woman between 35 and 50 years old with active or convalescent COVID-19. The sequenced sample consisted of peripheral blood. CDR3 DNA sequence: TGTGCCAGCTCACCACAGGAGCGTGGTTCCACTGAAGCTTTCTTT. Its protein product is CASSPQERGSTEAFF. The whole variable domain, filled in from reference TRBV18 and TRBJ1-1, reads NAGVMQNPRHLVRRRGQEARLRCSPMKGHSHVYWYRQLPEEGLKFMVYLQKENIIDESGMPKERFSAEFPKEGPSILRIQQVVRGDSAAYFCASSPQERGSTEAFFGQGTRLTVV.